This TCR beta chain was identified during a study of graft-versus-host responses after intestinal transplantation. About the study: Tacrolimus plus steroids were given to all recipients for approximately three years, preceded by anti-thymocyte globulin induction.

The data were produced by immunoSEQ multiplex PCR, yet TCRdb's version contains in-frame clones alone and is incomplete. The sample holds about 50,000 clones, 85% to 95% seen once. As for this clone: The antigen is not known.

Germline assignment: CDR1 LGHNA and CDR2 YNFKEQ. The V end lost 0 bases, the J end lost 4 bases, and 16 bases lay between the germline ends. The CDR3 consists of 17 residues. The source was unstimulated CD4+ T cells sorted from spleen or lymph node cells, collected before transplant. This chain joins TRBV4-2 and TRBJ2-1; D possibly uses TRBD1 or TRBD2 (5 bases each). This TCR derives from a human donor who was the organ donor for an intestinal transplant. The CDR3 DNA is TGTGCCAGCAGCCAAGATCTTGGGACCCCTACATACAATGAGCAGTTCTTC. Translating gives CASSQDLGTPTYNEQFF.